These 6 T cell receptor beta chains were sequenced from one sample in a study of low-dose radiotherapy and immunotherapy resistance in tumors (dated by TCRdb to about 2022). The sequencing machine was an Illumina HiSeq 2500. First-strand cDNA was synthesized using Superscript III and a set of TRAV- and TRBV-specific primers, so that both TCRalpha and TCRbeta chains were covered. A roughly 19-cycle PCR with Phusion amplified the TCRs, pairing a constant-region primer with the adapter that was attached to the V primers. TCRdb reworked the public reads: Q25 trimming with fastp, MiXCR clone assembly, productive beta chains retained. Here each entry gathers all rows of one CDR3 protein and keeps the most common genes and DNA. The sample data list about 97,000 distinct CDR3 sequences, and roughly 20% of these were observed just once. The top ten clonotypes cover about 4% of the sample. According to the study, the label for this sample's time point signals: after trial treatment. In light of the paper, this sample's treatment or condition label describes: LDRT plus nivolumab, ipilimumab, low-dose cyclophosphamide and aspirin (RACIN trial).

Sample: PBMCs, taken after low-dose radiotherapy plus immunotherapy. The source of these receptors is a male donor with prostate cancer.

This clonotype has a count of ten or more. This chain links TRBV4-2 with TRBJ2-4; 10 nucleotides agree with TRBD2. Losses at the gene ends were 0 bases for V and 8 bases for J; bases not matched to a gene: 13. CDR3 length: 18 amino acids. Germline assignment: CDR1 LGHNA and CDR2 YNFKEQ. The CDR3 here is CASSQDRRAGGPGDIQYF. CDR3 coding DNA: TGTGCCAGCAGCCAAGATCGGCGAGCGGGGGGGCCTGGGGACATTCAGTACTTC.

This clonotype was seen at least ten times. V and J are TRBV2 and TRBJ2-2, with TRBD1 matching 9 bases. The CDR3 covers 14 residues. V gave up 8 bases and J gave up 1 base; unmatched junction bases: 2. The germline CDR1 and CDR2 sequences are SNHLY and FYNNEI. The CDR3: CASGDRVNTGELFF. CDR3 nucleotides: TGTGCCAGCGGGGACAGGGTGAACACCGGGGAGCTGTTTTTT.

This chain uses TRBV7-6 with TRBJ1-5, with TRBD1 matching 8 bases. Per the germline V gene, CDR1 is SGHVS and CDR2 is FNYEAQ. The CDR3 has 17 residues. The V gene end was trimmed by 7 bases and the J gene end by 3 bases; junction bases not matched to a gene: 14. The CDR3 reads CASIHDRRTGNNQPQHF. The CDR3 DNA follows: TGTGCCAGCATCCACGATAGAAGGACAGGGAACAATCAGCCCCAGCATTTT.

This clonotype came up many times. V usage is TRBV11-2 and J usage is TRBJ1-1, with D unresolved. Trimming pared 0 bases from V and 11 bases from J, leaving 13 bases between. The CDR3 consists of 13 residues. CDR1 and CDR2 from the germline V gene are SGHAT and FQNNGV. The CDR3 region is CASSLDLSRNAFF. For the CDR3, the DNA is TGTGCCAGCAGCTTAGATCTGTCCAGGAATGCTTTCTTT. Full variable domain (rest looked up from reference TRBV11-2 and TRBJ1-1): EAGVAQSPRYKIIEKRQSVAFWCNPISGHATLYWYQQILGQGPKLLIQFQNNGVVDDSQLPKDRFSAERLKGVDSTLKIQPAKLEDSAVYLCASSLDLSRNAFFGQGTRLTVV.

This clonotype has at least ten counts. This rearrangement joins TRBV2 to TRBJ2-3, with no clear D. Germline V gives CDR1 SNHLY, CDR2 FYNNEI. The CDR3 has 12 amino acids. V was shortened by 7 bases and J by 3 bases, with 8 bases between the two germline ends. CDR3 protein: CASKSVTDTQYF. CDR3 DNA: TGTGCCAGCAAGAGCGTTACAGATACGCAGTATTTT. The whole variable domain, filled in from reference TRBV2 and TRBJ2-3, reads EPEVTQTPSHQVTQMGQEVILRCVPISNHLYFYWYRQILGQKVEFLVSFYNNEISEKSEIFDDQFSVERPDGSNFTLKIRSTKLEDSAMYFCASKSVTDTQYFGPGTRLTVL.

The rearrangement links TRBV6-2 or TRBV6-3 to TRBJ2-7; D gene uncertain. The CDR3 covers 14 residues. Germline CDR1 reads MNHEY; CDR2 reads SVGEGT. Trimming cost V 0 bases and J 1 base, with 7 bases left between them. Here the CDR3 reads CASSYSLISYEQYF. As DNA, the CDR3 is TGTGCCAGCAGTTACTCCTTAATATCCTACGAGCAGTACTTC.